This record concerns one TCR beta chain sequence. No cognate antigen has been identified for it. No quality values exist for individual bases; no much larger clone is one base distant. This specimen belongs to a study of blood T cell repertoires in COVID-19 (dated by TCRdb to about 2020). Looking at the study overall: Samples covering the acute and convalescent phases of COVID-19 were provided by collaborators in the United States, Italy and Spain. The repertoires were released in a freely available public database meant as a resource for research on the immune response to SARS-CoV-2. The sample metadata nearly always contained a de-identified subject ID, COVID-19 status, age in years and sex. The samples were drawn from the first 160 participants of the ongoing ImmuneRACE study and from over a thousand subjects provided by 6 global collaborators. The material from the prospective study consisted of cDNA or gDNA derived from T cells, B-cell-depleted T cells, or PBMCs. Where HLA class I and class II types were available, the types were taken from metadata supplied by the sample provider, not from assay-based typing. The dataset comprised deeply sampled blood TCRbeta repertoires from subjects exposed to, actively infected with, or recovered from COVID-19. Study-wide findings and limitations: The amount of clinical and demographic metadata varied by source and participant and was provided uncurated.

The immunoSEQ Assay, a bias-controlled multiplex PCR, was used to amplify TCRbeta CDR3 regions from genomic DNA. Turning to the authors' computational methods: Nucleated cell counts per sample were estimated from amplification of reference gene primers within the assay. To quantify the absolute abundance of each unique TCRbeta CDR3 rearrangement, sequence reads were collapsed and filtered. Productive Simpson clonality was computed per sample as the square root of Simpson's diversity index over productive rearrangements. Here the immuneACCESS table is served through TCRdb, limited to in-frame sequences with V and J called. Missing clones are a known gap in these copies; in checked studies unresolved V genes cover under half, and the rest lacks a known reason. That table gives V, J and clone size, and the DNA gave D and trimming. The sample contains roughly 190,000 clones, 84% of them found a single time. Roughly 3.2% of the sample rests with the top ten.

The CDR3, from cysteine to phenylalanine, totals 15 residues. This entry keeps only the CDR3 DNA: 45 bases, framed from base 1. CDR1 and CDR2, looked up from the germline V gene (reference sequence), are DFQATT and SNEGSKA. Relative to germline, V is 3 bases shorter and J is 0 bases shorter, with 13 bases between their ends. Participants in the prospective study were aged 18 to 89 years, lived in 24 United States geographic areas, and enrolled through a virtual design. In the prospective study, cohorts were assigned on the basis of participant-reported clinical history obtained from a screening survey and a study questionnaire. Exposed participants had been in contact with someone with a PCR-confirmed or clinician-diagnosed COVID-19 case within 2 weeks of study entry. Mobile phlebotomists in the prospective study collected whole blood, serum and a nasopharyngeal or oropharyngeal swab from every participant. Over an approximately two-month period, participants in the prospective study had the option of providing additional blood draws and questionnaires. Prospective study blood samples were shipped either frozen or at room temperature before DNA extraction.

This sequence originates from a woman aged 25 to 39 who had been exposed to COVID-19. The rearrangement joined TRBV20-1 to TRBJ2-3; matching of 5 bases hints at TRBD2 as the D gene. Material for sequencing was PBMCs or T cells enriched from blood (not recorded which). The CDR3: CSASIGEISTDTQYF. The DNA sequence is as follows: TGCAGTGCTAGTATCGGGGAGATAAGCACAGATACGCAGTATTTT.